These T cell receptor beta chains were read from a single sample in a study of T cell responses to AZD1222 COVID-19 vaccine. Assay used: immunoSEQ multiplex PCR; TCRdb lists only in-frame clones, some missing. The sample includes 90,000 to 150,000 clones, 87% seen only once; the top ten take roughly 2.7%. Sequences were derived from peripheral blood, sampled 28 days after the second AZD1222 dose. These receptors were obtained from an adult who received the AZD1222 COVID-19 vaccine. CDR3s include the opening cysteine and the closing phenylalanine or tryptophan. The order of the fields is D gene, J gene, V gene, clone size, CDR3 DNA, CDR3 protein. The D gene is left open where the match is weak. The size entry is marked missing in some rows and otherwise reads once, few, many or a size class.

TRBD1,TRBJ2-1,TRBV12-3/TRBV12-4,-,TGTGCCAGCAGCTGGGGACAGGGGCATGAGCAGTTCTTC,CASSWGQGHEQFF
-,TRBJ1-3,TRBV5-3,-,TGTGCCAGAAGCAACCCCGGGACTCGGGTGGGAAACACCATATATTTT,CARSNPGTRVGNTIYF
-,TRBJ1-5,TRBV7-2,-,TGTGCCAGCAGCTTAGGAAGGGAAAATCAGCCCCAGCATTTT,CASSLGRENQPQHF
TRBD1,TRBJ1-3,TRBV11-2,-,TGTGCCAGCAGCTTAGGGACAGGGGGCTCTGGAAACACCATATATTTT,CASSLGTGGSGNTIYF
-,TRBJ1-2,TRBV28,few,TGTGCCAGCCGGGCGAGCAGCTCGGCAGGGTATGGCTACACCTTC,CASRASSSAGYGYTF
-,TRBJ2-6,TRBV5-5,-,TGTGCCAGCAGCCTGACTCCCTCTGGGGCCAACGTCCTGACTTTC,CASSLTPSGANVLTF
-,TRBJ1-4,TRBV6-5,-,TGTGCCAGCAGGGCAGGGATTTCCACTAATGAAAAACTGTTTTTT,CASRAGISTNEKLFF
TRBD2,TRBJ2-1,TRBV27,-,TGTGCCAGCAGTTTGTCGACTAGCGGGGGGGCCTACAATGAGCAGTTCTTC,CASSLSTSGGAYNEQFF
-,TRBJ1-1,TRBV7-2,-,TGTGCCAGCAGCTTAGCGATGGGGACTGAAGCTTTCTTT,CASSLAMGTEAFF
-,TRBJ2-3,TRBV7-2,-,TGTGCCACCAGCCCCCGTAGCGGCGCCACAGATACGCAGTATTTT,CATSPRSGATDTQYF
TRBD1,TRBJ1-2,TRBV28,-,TGTGCCAGCCAACGGGGAGGGGGCGCCTATGGCTACACCTTC,CASQRGGGAYGYTF
TRBD1,TRBJ1-2,TRBV6-6,-,TGTGCCAGCAGTCCGCCGACAGGGATCGGCTACACCTTC,CASSPPTGIGYTF